These T cell receptor beta chains were read from a single sample in a study of graft-versus-host responses after intestinal transplantation. The antigens these receptors bind are not known. Libraries were prepared by immunoSEQ multiplex PCR; TCRdb keeps only in-frame clonotypes and omits some of them. The sample has 30,000 to 50,000 clones; 90% to 95% are singletons. This specimen was unstimulated CD8+ T cells sorted from spleen or lymph node cells, taken before transplant. The receptors shown here come from a human donor who was the organ donor for an intestinal transplant. The CDR3 runs from the conserved cysteine through the conserved F or W. A D gene is named only where the DNA matches it firmly. Rows may omit the clone size; those that give it use once, few, many or a size class.

CDR3 length	clone size	D gene	V gene	J gene	CDR3 protein	CDR3 DNA
15	.	TRBD2	TRBV5-1	TRBJ2-5	CASSLASGGRETQYF	TGCGCCAGCAGCTTAGCTAGCGGGGGGCGAGAGACCCAGTACTTC
13	.	.	TRBV19	TRBJ2-7	CASDCLSAGEQYF	TGTGCCAGCGACTGCCTCTCCGCCGGCGAGCAGTACTTC
12	.	.	TRBV19	TRBJ2-2	CASSMEAGELFF	TGTGCCAGTAGTATGGAGGCCGGGGAGCTGTTTTTT
15	.	.	TRBV15	TRBJ2-1	CATVPRQGGYNEQFF	TGTGCCACCGTCCCGAGGCAAGGGGGATACAATGAGCAGTTCTTC
13	.	.	TRBV9	TRBJ2-7	CASSVKGSYEQYF	TGTGCCAGCAGCGTGAAGGGATCCTACGAGCAGTACTTC
15	.	.	TRBV6-5	TRBJ1-1	CASSYGREEDTEAFF	TGTGCCAGCAGTTACGGCAGGGAGGAGGACACTGAAGCTTTCTTT
16	.	TRBD2	TRBV10-1	TRBJ2-3	CASSDPSGSHTDTQYF	TGCGCCAGCAGTGACCCTAGCGGGAGCCATACGGATACGCAGTATTTT
16	.	TRBD2	TRBV10-3	TRBJ2-3	CAISASGGTSTDTQYF	TGTGCCATCAGTGCTAGCGGGGGGACTAGCACAGATACGCAGTATTTT
15	.	TRBD2	TRBV6-4	TRBJ2-1	CASSEGPSGGNEQFF	TGTGCCAGCAGTGAAGGCCCTAGCGGGGGGAATGAGCAGTTCTTC
15	few	TRBD1	TRBV6-6	TRBJ2-1	CASSYSGQGAREQFF	TGTGCCAGCAGTTACTCAGGACAGGGGGCAAGAGAGCAGTTCTTC
11	.	.	TRBV7-2	TRBJ1-2	CASTNSYGYTF	TGTGCCAGCACGAATAGTTATGGCTACACCTTC
15	once	TRBD1	TRBV5-6	TRBJ1-1	CASSVAGGLNTEAFF	TGTGCCAGCAGCGTAGCAGGGGGATTGAACACTGAAGCTTTCTTT
13	.	.	TRBV6-5	TRBJ1-2	CASSYGRAYGYTF	TGTGCCAGCAGTTACGGCAGGGCCTATGGCTACACCTTC
13	.	.	TRBV4-3	TRBJ2-7	CASSQDTWYEQYF	TGCGCCAGCAGCCAAGATACGTGGTACGAGCAGTACTTC
15	.	.	TRBV4-1	TRBJ2-7	CASSQFPGVEYEQYF	TGCGCCAGCAGCCAATTTCCGGGGGTAGAATACGAGCAGTACTTC
15	.	TRBD1	TRBV4-3	TRBJ2-7	CASSHWTGGDYEQYF	TGCGCCAGCAGCCATTGGACAGGGGGCGACTACGAGCAGTACTTC
17	.	.	TRBV4-3	TRBJ1-1	CASSQEMAGVMNTEAFF	TGCGCCAGCAGCCAAGAAATGGCAGGGGTTATGAACACTGAAGCTTTCTTT
15	.	TRBD1	TRBV4-3	TRBJ1-2	CASSPSRDRAYGYTF	TGCGCCAGCAGCCCTAGTAGGGACAGGGCCTATGGCTACACCTTC
14	.	.	TRBV11-2	TRBJ2-2	CASSLGQNTGELFF	TGTGCCAGCAGCTTGGGACAGAACACCGGGGAGCTGTTTTTT
15	.	.	TRBV6-5	TRBJ1-6	CASSGGTEGNSPLHF	TGTGCCAGCAGCGGTGGGACGGAAGGGAATTCACCCCTCCACTTT
17	.	.	TRBV27	TRBJ1-6	CASSSLQGETYNSPLHF	TGTGCCAGCAGTTCCCTACAGGGAGAAACCTATAATTCACCCCTCCACTTT
15	once	.	TRBV4-3	TRBJ2-7	CASSQTLSLYYEQYF	TGCGCCAGCAGCCAAACTTTATCCTTGTACTACGAGCAGTACTTC
22	once	TRBD2	TRBV5-1	TRBJ2-6	CASSTGLAARSPTVSGANVLTF	TGCGCCAGCAGCACCGGACTAGCGGCCCGGTCCCCGACCGTCTCTGGGGCCAACGTCCTGACTTTC
17	.	.	TRBV10-3	TRBJ2-1	CAISQNPGGRRDNEQFF	TGTGCCATCAGTCAGAATCCCGGGGGGCGGCGGGACAATGAGCAGTTCTTC
14	.	.	TRBV5-1	TRBJ1-6	CASSSESYNSPLHF	TGCGCCAGCAGCTCGGAATCCTATAATTCACCCCTCCACTTT
15	.	.	TRBV6-5	TRBJ1-1	CASSGMIGEGSEAFF	TGTGCCAGCAGTGGCATGATAGGGGAGGGGAGTGAAGCTTTCTTT
16	.	.	TRBV30	TRBJ2-3	CAWSFGTGQGTDTQYF	TGTGCCTGGAGTTTCGGTACGGGGCAGGGAACAGATACGCAGTATTTT
14	once	.	TRBV7-9	TRBJ2-2	CASSRQIITGELFF	TGTGCCAGCAGCCGACAGATAATCACCGGGGAGCTGTTTTTT
13	.	TRBD1	TRBV6-4	TRBJ1-1	CASSARGVTEAFF	TGTGCCAGCAGTGCCAGGGGGGTCACTGAAGCTTTCTTT
17	.	.	TRBV4-3	TRBJ1-6	CASSQAGRPDYNSPLHF	TGCGCCAGCAGCCAAGCGGGACGGCCCGACTATAATTCACCCCTCCACTTT
13	.	.	TRBV7-9	TRBJ1-2	CASSARTDRGYTF	TGTGCCAGCAGCGCAAGGACAGATCGGGGCTACACCTTC
16	.	TRBD1	TRBV19	TRBJ1-2	CASRAGGLNQNYGYTF	TGTGCCAGTAGGGCAGGGGGACTTAACCAGAACTATGGCTACACCTTC
17	.	.	TRBV9	TRBJ2-3	CASSSAGGQLFTDTQYF	TGTGCCAGCAGCTCCGCAGGAGGCCAACTCTTCACAGATACGCAGTATTTT
16	.	TRBD1	TRBV7-9	TRBJ1-1	CASRGVSGTGVEGAFF	TGTGCCAGCCGTGGGGTGTCCGGGACAGGGGTTGAAGGAGCTTTCTTT
14	.	.	TRBV19	TRBJ1-4	CASSLKSTNEKLFF	TGTGCCAGTAGTCTTAAATCAACTAATGAAAAACTGTTTTTT
11	.	.	TRBV5-6	TRBJ2-1	CASSLGEEQFF	TGTGCCAGCAGCCTCGGGGAGGAGCAGTTCTTC
14	.	.	TRBV27	TRBJ2-1	CASSPTDSYNEQFF	TGTGCCAGCAGTCCTACCGACTCCTACAATGAGCAGTTCTTC
16	.	.	TRBV7-9	TRBJ2-5	CASSSETQGIPETQYF	TGTGCCAGCAGCTCAGAAACCCAGGGGATCCCAGAGACCCAGTACTTC
13	.	.	TRBV11-1	TRBJ1-1	CASSMGVNTEAFF	TGTGCCAGCAGCATGGGCGTTAACACTGAAGCTTTCTTT
13	once	.	TRBV9	TRBJ2-5	CASSENFQETQYF	TGTGCCAGCAGCGAGAATTTCCAAGAGACCCAGTACTTC
15	.	.	TRBV5-1	TRBJ2-7	CASSFPGDESYEQYF	TGCGCCAGCAGCTTTCCAGGGGACGAATCCTACGAGCAGTACTTC
16	.	.	TRBV6-6	TRBJ2-2	CAANFNRAGGTGELFF	TGTGCCGCGAATTTCAACCGGGCAGGGGGGACCGGGGAGCTGTTTTTT
14	.	.	TRBV29-1	TRBJ2-1	CSVPPTGPYNEQFF	TGCAGCGTTCCCCCGACGGGACCTTACAATGAGCAGTTCTTC